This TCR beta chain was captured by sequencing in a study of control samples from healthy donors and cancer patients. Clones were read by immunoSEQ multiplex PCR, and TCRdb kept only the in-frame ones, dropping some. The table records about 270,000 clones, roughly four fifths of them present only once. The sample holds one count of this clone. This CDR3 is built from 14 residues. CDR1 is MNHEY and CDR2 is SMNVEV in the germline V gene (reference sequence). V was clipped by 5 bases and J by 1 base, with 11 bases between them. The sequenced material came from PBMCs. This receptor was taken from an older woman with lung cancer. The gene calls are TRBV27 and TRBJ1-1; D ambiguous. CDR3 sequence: CASSPGRENTEAFF. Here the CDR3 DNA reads TGTGCCAGCAGTCCCGGAAGGGAGAACACTGAAGCTTTCTTT.